This T cell receptor beta chain was retrieved from a study of T cell responses to AZD1222 COVID-19 vaccine. TCRdb's copy holds only in-frame clones and misses some; the assay was immunoSEQ multiplex PCR. This sample has 150,000 to 200,000 clones, with 87% found just once. As to this clone: Its antigen is undetermined.

The CDR3 runs 13 residues. Losses at the gene ends were 3 bases for V and 10 bases for J; bases not matched to a gene: 7. Per germline, CDR1 SGHRS and CDR2 YFSETQ. Study-wide results and caveats: The CD4 TCRs associated with vaccination extended across spike and predominated at 160-218 and 743-854. Clonal diversity was possibly underestimated, and white British individuals and females predominated among donors. Increases in Spike-specific TCR breadth and depth were seen after two AZD1222 doses.

Material: peripheral blood, obtained on day 0 of AZD1222 vaccination. This TCR came from an adult in good health. The chain carries TRBV5-1 and TRBJ1-2, with TRBD1 identical over 9 bases. This CDR3 reads CASSSGQGRDYTF. The DNA of the CDR3 is TGCGCCAGCAGCTCGGGACAGGGTCGCGACTACACCTTC.